The 8 T cell receptor beta chains given below trace back to one sample, sequenced in a study of cytomegalovirus exposure and HLA in healthy donors. Profiled with immunoSEQ multiplex PCR; TCRdb holds only in-frame clones, not every one. The table includes about 120,000 clones, over 65% detected once. The sample consisted of PBMCs. These receptors were taken from a woman in her thirties in good health and CMV-seronegative.

This chain connects TRBV7-2 to TRBJ2-6; 10 bases are a match to TRBD2. The CDR3 runs to 18 residues. Germline V gene data show CDR1 as SGHTA and CDR2 as FQGNSA. The V gene end was trimmed by 5 bases and the J gene end by 0 bases; junction bases not matched to a gene: 7. DNA for the CDR3: TGTGCCAGCAGCGGAGGACTAGCGGTGGCCTCTGGGGCCAACGTCCTGACTTTC. This codes for CASSGGLAVASGANVLTF.

The V and J genes are TRBV7-9 and TRBJ1-6, with a possible D match to TRBD1 (6 bases). The CDR3 covers 18 residues. Germline V gene data show CDR1 as SEHNR and CDR2 as FQNEAQ (reference sequence). Trimming left V 3 bases short and J 0 bases short, with 15 bases between. CDR3 bases: TGTGCCAGCAGCTTCTTGGACAGACGGAGCTCCTATAATTCACCCCTCCACTTT. Amino acids: CASSFLDRRSSYNSPLHF.

The rearrangement links TRBV10-1 to TRBJ2-3; D is perhaps TRBD2 (5 bases). The CDR3 covers 14 residues. Trimming removed 3 bases from V and 0 bases from J, with 7 bases in between. Germline CDR1 is WNHNN and CDR2 is SYGVQD (reference sequence). For the CDR3, the DNA is TGCGCCAGCAGTGATGGCGGGAGCACAGATACGCAGTATTTT. It is translated as CASSDGGSTDTQYF.

V and J are TRBV12-5 and TRBJ1-2; D not certain. The CDR3 loop spans 13 amino acids. Trimming left V 0 bases short and J 4 bases short, with 6 bases between. Germline V CDR1 and CDR2: LGHNT, FRNRAP. CDR3: CASGLVPTYGYTF. The CDR3 DNA follows: TGTGCTAGTGGTTTGGTACCTACCTATGGCTACACCTTC. Drawing the rest from reference TRBV12-5 and TRBJ1-2, the complete variable domain is DARVTQTPRHKVTEMGQEVTMRCQPILGHNTVFWYRQTMMQGLELLAYFRNRAPLDDSGMPKDRFSAEMPDATLATLKIQPSEPRDSAVYFCASGLVPTYGYTFGSGTRLTVV.

This rearrangement joins TRBV30 to TRBJ1-6; 8 bases line up with TRBD1. Trimming removed 2 bases from V and 5 bases from J; junction bases left unmatched: 5. Germline V gene data show CDR1 as GTSNPN and CDR2 as SVGIG (reference sequence). The CDR3 covers 15 residues. The CDR3 reads CAWSTPGQDNSPLHF. For the CDR3, the DNA is TGTGCCTGGAGTACCCCGGGACAGGATAATTCACCCCTCCACTTT. Full variable domain (remainder filled in from reference TRBV30 and TRBJ1-6): SQTIHQWPATLVQPVGSPLSLECTVEGTSNPNLYWYRQAAGRGLQLLFYSVGIGQISSEVPQNLSASRPQDRQFILSSKKLLLSDSGFYLCAWSTPGQDNSPLHFGNGTRLTVT.

The rearrangement links TRBV7-8 to TRBJ1-6; the match to TRBD1 covers 8 bases. Germline V CDR1 and CDR2: SGHVS, FQNEAQ. CDR3 size: 15 residues. V shed 2 bases, J shed 6 bases, and the junction held 3 bases outside the gene matches. The CDR3 protein is CASSLQGASNSPLHF. CDR3 sequence (DNA): TGTGCCAGCAGCTTACAGGGGGCGTCTAATTCACCCCTCCACTTT.

This chain's CDR3 is CASSGGAGSTEAFF. The CDR3 nucleotides are TGTGCCAGTAGTGGGGGGGCAGGGAGCACTGAAGCTTTCTTT. V usage is TRBV19 and J usage is TRBJ1-1; maybe TRBD1 (6 bases). Per the germline V gene, CDR1 is LNHDA and CDR2 is SQIVND (reference sequence). The germline V and J ends were trimmed by 5 bases and 4 bases, with 14 bases remaining between them. This CDR3 contains 14 residues.

The chain recombines TRBV18 with TRBJ1-5, with D possibly being TRBD1 (5 bases). This CDR3 comprises 13 residues. Germline values: CDR1 KGHSH, CDR2 LQKENI. Trimming stripped 6 bases from V and 3 bases from J, with 9 bases between. The CDR3 region is CASSGGDNQPQHF. The CDR3 nucleotides are TGTGCCAGCTCCGGAGGGGACAATCAGCCCCAGCATTTT.